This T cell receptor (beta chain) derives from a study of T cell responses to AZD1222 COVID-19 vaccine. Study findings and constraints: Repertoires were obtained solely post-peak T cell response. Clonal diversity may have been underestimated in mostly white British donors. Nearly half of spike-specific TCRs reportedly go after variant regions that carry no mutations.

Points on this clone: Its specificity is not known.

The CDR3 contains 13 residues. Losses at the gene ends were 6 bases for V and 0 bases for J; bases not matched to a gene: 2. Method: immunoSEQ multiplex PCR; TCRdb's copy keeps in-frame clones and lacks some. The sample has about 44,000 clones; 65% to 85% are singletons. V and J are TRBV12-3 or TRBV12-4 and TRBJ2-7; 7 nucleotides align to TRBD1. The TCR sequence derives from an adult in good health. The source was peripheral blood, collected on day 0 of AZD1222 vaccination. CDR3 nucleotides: TGTGCCAGCAGGGGGACAGACTCCTACGAGCAGTACTTC. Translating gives CASRGTDSYEQYF.